Sequencing of this T cell receptor beta chain was carried out in a study of identical twins. The study, taken as a whole, reports: For out-of-frame alpha sequences shared by twins, low generation probability was in excess. Zero-insertion analyses could be partly confounded by invariant MAIT and iNKT cells.

This clonotype was counted a few times. What it binds is not known. This CDR3 region has 15 residues. V shed 2 bases and J shed 3 bases, with 11 bases lying between them. CDR1 is MNHEY, CDR2 SVGEGT, per germline. TCRdb analysed the 5' RACE reads with MiXCR anew, one entry per CDR3 protein. This table holds 700,000 or so distinct CDR3 sequences, 21% found once. The same sample was also studied in work on T cells expressing NK-cell markers. That study reports: Source material for TCR beta repertoires consisted of sorted CD3+CD56+NKG2C+, CD3+CD56+NKG2C- and CD3+CD56-NKG2C+ T cells. The contribution of dominant NKG2C+ clonotypes to CD8+ T cells in six or seven donors was about 1.0-7.0%.

This chain uses TRBV6-2 or TRBV6-3 with TRBJ2-1, with D perhaps TRBD1 (6 bases). The source is a woman aged 18 to 35 in good health. Specimen: PBMCs. DNA of the CDR3: TGTGCCAGCAGTTACCGAATAGGGGGCTACAATGAGCAGTTCTTC. Translated: CASSYRIGGYNEQFF.